This T cell receptor beta chain was recovered during a study of cytomegalovirus exposure and HLA in healthy donors. With respect to this clone: Its matching antigen is unknown.

Study conclusions and caveats: Roughly uniform depth of sequencing across donors was assumed in presence/absence analyses. A classifier reportedly called cytomegalovirus status with high sensitivity and specificity. Reports indicate that TCR beta sequences accurately predicted the HLA-A and HLA-B alleles of most subjects. Common viral pathogens seemed, in a later analysis, to connect with several of the most significant clusters.

Trimming removed 6 bases from V and 4 bases from J; junction bases left unmatched: 3. Per the germline V gene, CDR1 is SQVTM and CDR2 is ANQGSEA. CDR3 length: 15 amino acids. Use of 60 Vbeta and 13 Jbeta primers characterized the PCR. This table comes from immunoSEQ multiplex PCR, and its TCRdb copy is limited to in-frame clones, with some not included. The data hold under 300,000 clones, with 75% to 90% observed a single time. This sequence originates from a man aged 35-49 years in good health and CMV-seropositive. The sequenced material came from PBMCs. The chain couples TRBV29-1 to TRBJ2-1; 16 bases match TRBD2. The CDR3 nucleotides read TGCAGCGTGGGACTAGCGGGAGGGCAGTACAATGAGCAGTTCTTC. Protein product: CSVGLAGGQYNEQFF.